This TCR beta chain was retrieved from a study of identical twins. There are many counts of this clonotype. The CDR3 totals 14 residues. Per germline, CDR1 MNHNS and CDR2 SASEGT. Unmatched junction bases numbered 2, after V lost 6 bases and J lost 3 bases. MiXCR, run by TCRdb on the 5' RACE reads, gives a single entry per CDR3 protein. The table shows about 810,000 distinct CDR3 sequences, with approximately 13% occurring only once. These data were also filed under a second study, of yellow fever vaccine responses in identical twins. That study reports: Twin vaccine T cell responses reportedly seemed partly convergent, partly personalized.

J is TRBJ1-5 and V is TRBV6-1; 10 positions match TRBD1. The sequence came from a woman younger than 35 in good health. Input material: PBMCs. The CDR3 bases are TGTGCCAGCAGGGGACAGGGGAACAATCAGCCCCAGCATTTT. Amino acid sequence: CASRGQGNNQPQHF.